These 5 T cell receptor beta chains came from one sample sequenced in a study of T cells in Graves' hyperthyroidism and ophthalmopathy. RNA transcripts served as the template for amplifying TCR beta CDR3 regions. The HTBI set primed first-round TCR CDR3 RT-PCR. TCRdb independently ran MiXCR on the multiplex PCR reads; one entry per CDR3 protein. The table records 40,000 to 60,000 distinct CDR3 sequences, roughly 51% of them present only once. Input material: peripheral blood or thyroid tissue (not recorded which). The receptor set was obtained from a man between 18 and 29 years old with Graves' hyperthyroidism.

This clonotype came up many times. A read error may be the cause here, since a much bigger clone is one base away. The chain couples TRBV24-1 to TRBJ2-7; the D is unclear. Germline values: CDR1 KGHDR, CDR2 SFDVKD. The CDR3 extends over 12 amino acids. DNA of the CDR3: TGTGCCACCAGTCCCGGCTCCTACGAGCAGTGCTTC. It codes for CATSPGSYEQCF.

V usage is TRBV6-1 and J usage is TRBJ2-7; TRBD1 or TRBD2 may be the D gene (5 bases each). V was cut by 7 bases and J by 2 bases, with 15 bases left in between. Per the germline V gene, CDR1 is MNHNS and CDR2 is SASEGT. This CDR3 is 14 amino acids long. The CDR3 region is CASKSGTLAYEQYF. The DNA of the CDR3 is TGTGCCAGCAAATCCGGGACGCTCGCCTACGAGCAGTACTTC.

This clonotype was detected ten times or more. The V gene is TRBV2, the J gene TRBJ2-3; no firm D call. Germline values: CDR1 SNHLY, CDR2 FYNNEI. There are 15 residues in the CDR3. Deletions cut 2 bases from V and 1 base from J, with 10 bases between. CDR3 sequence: CASSEQHAGTDTQYF. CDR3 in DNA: TGTGCCAGCAGTGAACAGCATGCCGGCACAGATACGCAGTATTTT. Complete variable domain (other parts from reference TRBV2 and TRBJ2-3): EPEVTQTPSHQVTQMGQEVILRCVPISNHLYFYWYRQILGQKVEFLVSFYNNEISEKSEIFDDQFSVERPDGSNFTLKIRSTKLEDSAMYFCASSEQHAGTDTQYFGPGTRLTVL.

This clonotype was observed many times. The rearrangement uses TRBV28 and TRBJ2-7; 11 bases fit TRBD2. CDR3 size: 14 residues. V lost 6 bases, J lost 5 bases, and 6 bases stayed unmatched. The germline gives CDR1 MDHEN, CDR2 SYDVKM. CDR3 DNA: TGTGCCAGCAGGTCTAGCGGGAGGTCCGACGAGCAGTACTTC. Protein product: CASRSSGRSDEQYF.

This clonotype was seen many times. Here the CDR3 DNA reads TGTGCCAGCAGTGGAATGGGGACGGTGACCTACGAGCAGTACTTC. Translating it yields CASSGMGTVTYEQYF. The genes are TRBV6-1 and TRBJ2-7, with D perhaps assigned TRBD1 or TRBD2 (5 bases each). Trimming shortened V by 4 bases and J by 2 bases, and 15 bases separated the two germline ends. The length of the CDR3 is 15 residues. Germline V lookup: CDR1 MNHNS, CDR2 SASEGT.